One sample yielded the 5 T cell receptor beta chains listed below, sequenced in a study of blood T cell repertoires in COVID-19. TCRdb keeps only in-frame clones here, not all; method: immunoSEQ multiplex PCR. The repertoire holds around 50,000 clones, with roughly 83% as singletons. The sample consisted of peripheral blood. These receptor sequences come from a human donor in a cohort sampled during active COVID-19.

The chain links TRBV6-4 to TRBJ2-1; 9 nucleotides align to TRBD1. The CDR3 length is 15 residues. Germline trimming cut 6 bases from V and 2 bases from J; bases unmatched to any gene: 5. Germline V gene sequence: CDR1 MRHNA, CDR2 SNTAGT. CDR3 amino acids: CASSAGTGTYNEQFF. In nucleotides, the CDR3 is TGTGCCAGCAGCGCCGGGACAGGGACCTACAATGAGCAGTTCTTC.

This clone was seen a single time. The rearrangement uses TRBV4-1 and TRBJ2-7; D is uncertain. Trimming left V 0 bases short and J 6 bases short, with 9 bases between. The CDR3 covers 13 residues. Germline CDR1 reads MGHRA; CDR2 reads YSYEKL. The CDR3 DNA reads TGCGCCAGCAGCCAAGATCGACCAGGCGAGCAGTACTTC. This translates into CASSQDRPGEQYF.

This clone rates as medium-sized. The gene calls are TRBV14 and TRBJ1-3; D gene unclear. The CDR3 is 16 amino acids. The germline V and J ends were trimmed by 4 bases and 2 bases, with 15 bases remaining between them. Per the germline V gene, CDR1 is SGHDN and CDR2 is FVKESK. CDR3 protein: CASSLQSELAGNTIYF. The CDR3 DNA is TGTGCCAGCAGCCTTCAGTCGGAGTTGGCTGGAAACACCATATATTTT.

The chain links TRBV2 to TRBJ2-7, with 10 bases aligning to TRBD1. Germline V CDR1 and CDR2: SNHLY, FYNNEI. Trimming at V came to 6 bases and at J to 7 bases, leaving 9 bases not matched to a gene. The CDR3 sequence is 14 residues long. The CDR3 DNA follows: TGTGCCAGCAGCGGAAGACAGGGGGCGAGGGAGCAGTACTTC. Protein sequence: CASSGRQGAREQYF.

The chain couples TRBV5-1 to TRBJ2-7; D not resolved. The CDR3 is 14 residues long. The V gene's germline CDR1 is SGHRS and CDR2 YFSETQ. V was shortened by 2 bases and J by 3 bases, with 12 bases between the two germline ends. The CDR3 spells CASSLMVQNYEQYF. CDR3 DNA sequence: TGCGCCAGCAGCTTAATGGTCCAGAACTACGAGCAGTACTTC.